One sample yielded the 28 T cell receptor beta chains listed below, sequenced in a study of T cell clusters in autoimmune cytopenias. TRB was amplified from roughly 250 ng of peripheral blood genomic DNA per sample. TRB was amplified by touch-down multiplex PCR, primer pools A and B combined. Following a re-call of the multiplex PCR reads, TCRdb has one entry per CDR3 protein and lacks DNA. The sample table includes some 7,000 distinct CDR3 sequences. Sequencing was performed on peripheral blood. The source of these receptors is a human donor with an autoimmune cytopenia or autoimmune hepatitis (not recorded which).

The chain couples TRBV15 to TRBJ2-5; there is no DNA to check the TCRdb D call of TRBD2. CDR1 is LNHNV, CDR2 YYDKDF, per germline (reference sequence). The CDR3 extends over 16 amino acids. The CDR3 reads CATSSATSGIAETQYF.

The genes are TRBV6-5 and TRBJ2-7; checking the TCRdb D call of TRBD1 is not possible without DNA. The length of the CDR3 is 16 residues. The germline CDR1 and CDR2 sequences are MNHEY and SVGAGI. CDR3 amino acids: CASRRRSGTGPHEQYF.

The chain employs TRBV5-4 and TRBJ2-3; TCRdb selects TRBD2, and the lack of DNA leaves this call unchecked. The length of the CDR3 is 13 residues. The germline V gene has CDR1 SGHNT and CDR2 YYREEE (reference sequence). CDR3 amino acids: CASTTLRGDTQYF.

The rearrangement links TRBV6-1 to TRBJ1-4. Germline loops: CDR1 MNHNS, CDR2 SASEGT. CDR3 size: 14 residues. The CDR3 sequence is CASSETGGVEKLFF.

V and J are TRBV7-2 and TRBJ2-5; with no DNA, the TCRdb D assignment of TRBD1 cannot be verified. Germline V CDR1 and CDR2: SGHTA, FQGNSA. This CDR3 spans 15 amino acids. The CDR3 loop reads CASSLRPGVQETQYF.

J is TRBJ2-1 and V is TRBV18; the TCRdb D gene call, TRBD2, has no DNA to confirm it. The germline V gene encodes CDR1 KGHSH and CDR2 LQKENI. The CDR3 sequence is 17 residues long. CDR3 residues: CASSIRLAEGAYNEQFF.

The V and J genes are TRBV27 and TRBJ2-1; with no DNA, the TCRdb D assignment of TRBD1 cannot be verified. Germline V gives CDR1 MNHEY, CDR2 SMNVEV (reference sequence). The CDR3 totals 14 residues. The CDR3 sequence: CASSWTGGNNEQFF.

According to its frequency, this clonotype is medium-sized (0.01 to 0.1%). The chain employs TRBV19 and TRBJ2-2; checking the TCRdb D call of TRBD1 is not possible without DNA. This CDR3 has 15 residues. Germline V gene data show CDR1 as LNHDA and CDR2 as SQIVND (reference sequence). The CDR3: CASRGPGRNTGELFF.

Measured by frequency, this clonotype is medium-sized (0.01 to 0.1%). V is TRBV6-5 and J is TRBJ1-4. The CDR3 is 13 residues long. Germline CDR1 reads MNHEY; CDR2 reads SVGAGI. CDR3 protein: CASSRTTNEKLFF.

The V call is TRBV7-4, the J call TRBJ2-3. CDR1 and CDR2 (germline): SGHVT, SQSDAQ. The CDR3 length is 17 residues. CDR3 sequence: CASSSRPDPSGTDTQYF.

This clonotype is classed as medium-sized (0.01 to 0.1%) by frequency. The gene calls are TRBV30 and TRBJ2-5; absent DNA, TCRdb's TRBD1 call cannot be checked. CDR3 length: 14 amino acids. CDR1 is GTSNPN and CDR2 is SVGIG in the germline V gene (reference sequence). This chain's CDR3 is CAWSPPGGSETQYF.

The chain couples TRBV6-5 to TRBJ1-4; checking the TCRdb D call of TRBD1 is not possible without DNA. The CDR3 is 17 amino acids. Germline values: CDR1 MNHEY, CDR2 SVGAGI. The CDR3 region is CASSYSSADRSDEKLFF.

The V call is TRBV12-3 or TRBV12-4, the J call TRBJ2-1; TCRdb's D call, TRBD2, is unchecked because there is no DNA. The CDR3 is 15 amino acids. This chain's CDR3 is CASSSGAGDYNEQFF.

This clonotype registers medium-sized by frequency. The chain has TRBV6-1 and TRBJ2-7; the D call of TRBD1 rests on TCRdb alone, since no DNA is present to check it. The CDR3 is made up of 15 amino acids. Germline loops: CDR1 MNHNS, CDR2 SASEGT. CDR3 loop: CASSVPGTGVGEQYF.

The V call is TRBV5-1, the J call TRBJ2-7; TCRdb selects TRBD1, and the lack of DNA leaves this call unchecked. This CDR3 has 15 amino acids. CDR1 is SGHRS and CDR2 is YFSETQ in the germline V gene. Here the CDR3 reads CASSLGTGKGYEQYF.

The CDR3: CASSRDWNYEQYF. The chain couples TRBV6-1 to TRBJ2-7; TCRdb's D gene call, TRBD2, goes unchecked for lack of DNA. Germline assignment: CDR1 MNHNS and CDR2 SASEGT. The length of the CDR3 is 13 residues.

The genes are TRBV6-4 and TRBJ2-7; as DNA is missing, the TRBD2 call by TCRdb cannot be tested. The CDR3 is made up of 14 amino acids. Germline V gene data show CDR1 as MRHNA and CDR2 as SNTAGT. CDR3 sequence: CASSLAQRSYEQYF.

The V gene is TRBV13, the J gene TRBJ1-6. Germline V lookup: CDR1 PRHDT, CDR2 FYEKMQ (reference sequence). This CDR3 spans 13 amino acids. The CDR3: CASSLDFGSPLHF.

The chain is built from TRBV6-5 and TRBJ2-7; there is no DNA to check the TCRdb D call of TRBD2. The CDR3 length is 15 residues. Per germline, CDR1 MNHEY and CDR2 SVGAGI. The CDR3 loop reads CASSHTSGRAHEQYF.

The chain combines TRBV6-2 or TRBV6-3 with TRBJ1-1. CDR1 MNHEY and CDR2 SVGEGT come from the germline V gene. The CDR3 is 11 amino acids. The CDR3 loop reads CASRTEVEAFF.

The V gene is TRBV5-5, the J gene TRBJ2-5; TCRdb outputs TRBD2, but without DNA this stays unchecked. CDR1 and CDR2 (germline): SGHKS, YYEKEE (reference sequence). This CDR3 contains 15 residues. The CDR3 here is CASSPPGLDGVTQYF.

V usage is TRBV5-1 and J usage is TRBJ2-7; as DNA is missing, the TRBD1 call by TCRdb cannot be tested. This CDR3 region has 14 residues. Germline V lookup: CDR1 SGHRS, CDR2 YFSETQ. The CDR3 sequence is CASSLGGAFDEQYF.

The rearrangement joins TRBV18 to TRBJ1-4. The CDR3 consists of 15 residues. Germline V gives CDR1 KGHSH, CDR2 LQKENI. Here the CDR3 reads CASSPRVGTNEKLFF.

The CDR3 loop reads CATTGVTDTQYF. The chain carries TRBV6-1 and TRBJ2-3; as DNA is missing, the TRBD1 call by TCRdb cannot be tested. Germline loops: CDR1 MNHNS, CDR2 SASEGT. There are 12 residues in the CDR3.

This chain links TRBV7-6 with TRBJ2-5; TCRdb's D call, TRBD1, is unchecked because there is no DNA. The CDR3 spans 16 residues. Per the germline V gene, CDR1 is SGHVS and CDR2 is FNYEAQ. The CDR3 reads CASSFPGAGIEETQYF.

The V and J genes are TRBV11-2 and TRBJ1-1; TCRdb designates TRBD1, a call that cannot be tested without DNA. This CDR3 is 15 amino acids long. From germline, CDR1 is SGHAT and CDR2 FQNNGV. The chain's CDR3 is CASSLGGVGGTEAFF.

The CDR3: CASSTGTGYYGYTF. V and J are TRBV5-5 and TRBJ1-2; TCRdb outputs TRBD1, but without DNA this stays unchecked. CDR3 length: 14 amino acids. Germline CDR1 SGHKS, CDR2 YYEKEE (reference sequence).

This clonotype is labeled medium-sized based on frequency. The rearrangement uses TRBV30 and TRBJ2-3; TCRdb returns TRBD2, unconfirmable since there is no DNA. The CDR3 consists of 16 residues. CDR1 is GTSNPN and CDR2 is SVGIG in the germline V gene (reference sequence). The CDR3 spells CAWTDIAGGLPDTQYF.